This TCR beta chain stems from a study of chemoradiotherapy in HPV16-positive cancers. Broader study findings: Functional assays defining HPV-specific T cells used only two HPV16-positive patients. Candidate HPV-specific clones and E7-related TCR motifs grew in tumor during treatment.

Regarding this clone: Antigen: not known.

Sequencing was performed with immunoSEQ multiplex PCR; in TCRdb, only in-frame clones are kept and a portion is missing. The profile shows 14,000 or so clones, over 75% of them singletons. J gave up 9 bases and V 8 bases, and 11 bases lay outside the gene matches. The CDR3 length is 14 residues. The V gene's germline CDR1 is ENHRY and CDR2 SYGVKD. The chain is built from TRBV10-3 and TRBJ2-1, with TRBD1 matching 9 bases. This receptor was identified in a human donor with HPV-associated anogenital cancer. The sample was taken from a patient who underwent chemoradiotherapy. The CDR3 spells CAILGQGSLGEQFF. The CDR3 bases are TGTGCCATCTTAGGACAGGGGTCTCTGGGTGAGCAGTTCTTC.